The 19 T cell receptor beta chains below come from one sample, sequenced in a study of vaccination effects on CD4 cells after COVID-19. This table comes from immunoSEQ multiplex PCR, and its TCRdb copy is limited to in-frame clones, with some not included. Of about 72,000 clones in the sample, 81% are singletons; the top ten hold 1% to 1.5%. Under the ViraFEST assay, PBMC were stimulated with viral peptide pools so that antigen-specific CD4+ T cells expanded. Sequencing was performed afterwards. Following an approximately 10-day culture, CD4+ T cells were purified. Participants received two doses of either the BNT162b2 or mRNA-1273 vaccine. Antigens of these TCRs are unknown. This specimen consisted of CD4+ T cells from PBMCs cultured with HCoV-229E spike peptides, obtained after COVID-19 vaccination. These receptors all stem from a human donor who received a COVID-19 vaccine.

The V and J genes are TRBV5-6 and TRBJ2-2, with 13 bases matching TRBD2. The CDR3 is 19 amino acids. The germline V gene has CDR1 SGHDT and CDR2 YYEEEE. V was pared by 4 bases and J by 4 bases, with 13 bases of the junction left unmatched. CDR3 DNA: TGTGCCAGCAGCGGCGAACCACTAGCGGGGGGGCCTCTCACCGGGGAGCTGTTTTTT. Translation gives CASSGEPLAGGPLTGELFF.

The chain carries TRBV6-2 or TRBV6-3 and TRBJ2-2; D is perhaps TRBD2 (7 bases). This CDR3 spans 16 amino acids. Germline V gives CDR1 MNHEY, CDR2 SVGEGT. Trimming took 3 bases from V and 1 from J, leaving 12 bases between them. The CDR3 DNA is TGTGCCAGCAGTTATCGGGGGGCCGGGAACACCGGGGAGCTGTTTTTT. Translation: CASSYRGAGNTGELFF.

The chain is built from TRBV19 and TRBJ2-1; 9 bases fit TRBD1. V shed 2 bases and J 5 bases; nucleotides not matched to a gene: 4. From germline, CDR1 is LNHDA and CDR2 SQIVND (reference sequence). The CDR3 runs to 15 residues. The CDR3 coding sequence is TGTGCCAGTAGTATAACGGGACAGGGAGACAATGAGCAGTTCTTC. Its protein product is CASSITGQGDNEQFF.

The V and J genes are TRBV7-9 and TRBJ1-4; 10 nucleotides match TRBD1. This CDR3 contains 15 residues. Trimming cost V 5 bases and J 7 bases; bases outside gene matches: 7. Germline-derived CDR1 and CDR2 are SEHNR and FQNEAQ (reference sequence). CDR3 in amino acids: CASSLSGTGAEKLFF. CDR3 coding DNA: TGTGCCAGCAGCCTGTCCGGGACAGGGGCTGAAAAACTGTTTTTT.

This sequence joins TRBV19 and TRBJ2-2; the match to TRBD1 covers 10 bases. Germline assignment: CDR1 LNHDA and CDR2 SQIVND (reference sequence). The CDR3 has 16 amino acids. Losses at the gene ends were 7 bases for V and 7 bases for J; bases not matched to a gene: 12. The CDR3, as DNA: TGTGCCAGTACCATACGACAGGGGGCGCGTGACGGGGAGCTGTTTTTT. Translating gives CASTIRQGARDGELFF.

Only one count was recorded for this clone. The chain has TRBV2 and TRBJ1-6; D may be TRBD1 (5 bases). V was cut by 4 bases and J by 6 bases, with 13 bases left in between. This CDR3 comprises 15 residues. Germline loops: CDR1 SNHLY, CDR2 FYNNEI. As DNA, the CDR3 is TGTGCCAGCAGTGTAGTTGGGGGGATTAATTCACCCCTCCACTTT. Protein: CASSVVGGINSPLHF.

The chain is built from TRBV4-3 and TRBJ1-5, with D tentatively TRBD1 (5 bases). Germline V CDR1 and CDR2: LGHNA, YSLEER. The CDR3 has 17 amino acids. Trimming left V 0 bases short and J 4 bases short, with 16 bases between. The CDR3 reads CASSQEFRDPGNQPQHF. Written as DNA, the CDR3 is TGCGCCAGCAGCCAAGAATTCCGGGACCCCGGGAATCAGCCCCAGCATTTT.

The chain employs TRBV5-1 and TRBJ2-2, with D unresolved. The CDR3 spans 15 residues. Trimming cost V 0 bases and J 4 bases, with 10 bases left between them. Germline CDR1 SGHRS, CDR2 YFSETQ. CDR3 nucleotides: TGCGCCAGCAGCTTGGATGGGAAGGGCACCGGGGAGCTGTTTTTT. Translation: CASSLDGKGTGELFF.

This clone was seen a few times. The rearrangement links TRBV2 to TRBJ1-6; 7 positions agree with TRBD1. The CDR3 has 14 residues. Germline assignment: CDR1 SNHLY and CDR2 FYNNEI. Losses at the gene ends were 7 bases for V and 7 bases for J; bases not matched to a gene: 7. This chain's CDR3 is CASNPTGTNSPLHF. In DNA form, the CDR3 reads TGTGCCAGCAACCCGACAGGGACCAATTCACCCCTCCACTTT.

This clone was seen only once. The CDR3 DNA is TGCGCCAGCAGCCAAGGTTCGACAGACAATCAGCCCCAGCATTTT. Translating it yields CASSQGSTDNQPQHF. The V gene is TRBV4-1, the J gene TRBJ1-5, with a tentative D call TRBD1 (5 bases). Trimming took off 1 base at V and 3 bases at J, with 10 bases between the two ends. CDR3 length: 15 residues. CDR1 and CDR2 from the germline V gene are MGHRA and YSYEKL.

The chain carries TRBV6-5 and TRBJ1-2; possible D gene TRBD1, 5 bases. This CDR3 spans 12 amino acids. V was cut by 0 bases and J by 10 bases, with 9 bases left in between. The germline V gene has CDR1 MNHEY and CDR2 SVGAGI. The CDR3 protein is CASSYSGDPYTF. CDR3 sequence (DNA): TGTGCCAGCAGTTACTCGGGGGATCCCTACACCTTC.

The genes are TRBV12-3 or TRBV12-4 and TRBJ2-3; weak D call: TRBD1 (6 bases). V shed 7 bases and J shed 8 bases, with 13 bases lying between them. The CDR3 has 12 residues. CDR3 region: CASTQDRGTQYF. For the CDR3, the DNA is TGTGCCAGCACCCAGGACAGAGGTACGCAGTATTTT.

The rearrangement links TRBV6-1 to TRBJ2-3; D not resolved. CDR1 is MNHNS, CDR2 SASEGT, per germline. The CDR3 length is 12 residues. V lost 5 bases and J 0 bases, leaving 3 bases between the germline ends. The CDR3 sequence is CASSRSTDTQYF. The CDR3, as DNA: TGTGCCAGCAGTCGGAGCACAGATACGCAGTATTTT.

V gene TRBV27 combines with J gene TRBJ2-3, with 7 positions matching TRBD1. In germline, CDR1 is MNHEY, CDR2 SMNVEV (reference sequence). This CDR3 has 14 amino acids. J gave up 3 bases and V 5 bases, and 5 bases lay outside the gene matches. The CDR3 spells CASSVPGQTDTQYF. The CDR3 nucleotides are TGTGCCAGCAGTGTCCCGGGACAGACAGATACGCAGTATTTT.

This chain uses TRBV4-2 with TRBJ2-6; D not resolved. The CDR3 length is 15 residues. Trimming cost V 4 bases and J 0 bases, with 7 bases left between them. Germline loops: CDR1 LGHNA, CDR2 YNFKEQ. The CDR3 region is CASSLITSGANVLTF. CDR3 nucleotide sequence: TGTGCCAGCAGCCTTATAACCTCTGGGGCCAACGTCCTGACTTTC.

This clone was seen once. This rearrangement joins TRBV6-2 or TRBV6-3 to TRBJ1-2; no reliable D call. Germline CDR1 reads MNHEY; CDR2 reads SVGEGT. The CDR3 has 12 residues. V dropped 0 bases and J dropped 3 bases, with 2 bases sitting between them. The DNA for the CDR3 is TGTGCCAGCAGTTACTCGGACTATGGCTACACCTTC. This codes for CASSYSDYGYTF.

V and J are TRBV6-2 or TRBV6-3 and TRBJ2-7; D might be TRBD1 (6 bases). The CDR3 is 14 amino acids. Germline V gives CDR1 MNHEY, CDR2 SVGEGT. V gave up 3 bases and J gave up 3 bases, with 12 bases separating them. CDR3 sequence reads: CASSYLDRIYEQYV. In DNA form, the CDR3 reads TGTGCCAGCAGTTATCTGGACAGAATCTACGAGCAGTACGTC.

This rearrangement joins TRBV6-6 to TRBJ1-3, with D possibly matching TRBD1 (5 bases). The CDR3 runs to 15 residues. Germline loops: CDR1 MNHNY, CDR2 SVGAGI (reference sequence). Trimming removed 10 bases from V and 0 bases from J, with 16 bases in between. The CDR3 DNA follows: TGTGCCAAACTTGGAGGGGCCGTCTCTGGAAACACCATATATTTT. Protein: CAKLGGAVSGNTIYF.

The V call is TRBV11-2, the J call TRBJ2-1; 8 nucleotides agree with TRBD2. The ends lost 0 bases at V and 2 bases at J; junction bases unmatched: 3. CDR1 is SGHAT and CDR2 is FQNNGV in the germline V gene. This CDR3 comprises 16 residues. In nucleotides, the CDR3 is TGTGCCAGCAGCTTAGACCCAGCGGGGGCCTACAATGAGCAGTTCTTC. Protein product: CASSLDPAGAYNEQFF.